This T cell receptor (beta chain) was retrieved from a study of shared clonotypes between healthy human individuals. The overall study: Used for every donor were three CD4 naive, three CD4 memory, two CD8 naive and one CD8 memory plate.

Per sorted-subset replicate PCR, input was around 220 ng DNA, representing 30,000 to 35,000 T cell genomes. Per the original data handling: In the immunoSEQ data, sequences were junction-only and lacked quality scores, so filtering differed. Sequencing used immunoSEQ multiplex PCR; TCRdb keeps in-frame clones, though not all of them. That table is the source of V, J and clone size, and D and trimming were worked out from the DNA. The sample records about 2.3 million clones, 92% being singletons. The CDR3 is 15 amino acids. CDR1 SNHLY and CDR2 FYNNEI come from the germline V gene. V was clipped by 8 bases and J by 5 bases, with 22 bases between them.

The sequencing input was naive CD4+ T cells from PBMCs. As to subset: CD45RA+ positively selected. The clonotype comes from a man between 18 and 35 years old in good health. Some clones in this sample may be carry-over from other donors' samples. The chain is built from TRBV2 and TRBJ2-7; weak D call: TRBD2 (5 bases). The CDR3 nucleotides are TGTGCCAGCGCCTACGGGATGCGGACGAGCGACGAGCAGTACTTC. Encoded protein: CASAYGMRTSDEQYF.